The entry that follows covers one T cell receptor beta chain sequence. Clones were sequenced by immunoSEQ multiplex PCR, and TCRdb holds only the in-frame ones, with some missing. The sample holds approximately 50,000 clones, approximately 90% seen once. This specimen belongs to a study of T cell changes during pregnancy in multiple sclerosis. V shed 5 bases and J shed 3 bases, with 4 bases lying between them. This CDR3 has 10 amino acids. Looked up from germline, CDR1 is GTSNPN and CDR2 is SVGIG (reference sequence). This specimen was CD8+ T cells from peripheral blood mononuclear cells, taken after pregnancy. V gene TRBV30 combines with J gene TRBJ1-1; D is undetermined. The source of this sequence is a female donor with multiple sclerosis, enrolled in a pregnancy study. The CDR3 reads CAWGHTEAFF. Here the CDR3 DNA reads TGTGCCTGGGGGCACACTGAAGCTTTCTTT.